These 10 T cell receptor beta chains share one sample of origin, sequenced in a study of blood T cell repertoires in COVID-19. The table came from immunoSEQ multiplex PCR; TCRdb's copy has only in-frame clones and leaves some out. Among roughly 99,000 clones listed, approximately 79% were seen once. What was sequenced was peripheral blood. The source of these receptors is a woman older than 75 with active or convalescent COVID-19.

The chain links TRBV1 to TRBJ2-3; the table's D gene call, TRBD2, was not cross checked with the DNA. TRBV1 is a pseudogene locus. The CDR3 loop spans 21 amino acids. CDR3 nucleotide sequence: TGCACCAGCAGCCAAGCCCCCTTGACTAGCGGGAGTCCGGGCGACCCAGATACGCAGTATTTT. It yields the protein CTSSQAPLTSGSPGDPDTQYF.

The chain links TRBV19 to TRBJ2-1; D may be TRBD1 (6 bases). This CDR3 has 13 residues. Germline V gives CDR1 LNHDA, CDR2 SQIVND (reference sequence). Trimming took off 3 bases at V and 9 bases at J, with 12 bases between the two ends. The CDR3 DNA reads TGTGCCAGTAGTATGGGGGCGGCTGGTGAGCAGTTCTTC. Translation: CASSMGAAGEQFF.

The chain links TRBV4-2 to TRBJ2-7, with TRBD2 identical over 7 bases. Germline loops: CDR1 LGHNA, CDR2 YNFKEQ. After removal of 0 bases from V and 0 bases from J, the junction contained 5 bases not matched to a gene. The CDR3 loop spans 16 amino acids. The CDR3 is CASSQEGGTHSYEQYF. DNA of the CDR3: TGTGCCAGCAGCCAAGAGGGGGGGACCCACTCCTACGAGCAGTACTTC.

The rearrangement uses TRBV4-3 and TRBJ2-3; 9 bases are a match to TRBD2. V gave up 4 bases and J gave up 3 bases; unmatched junction bases: 5. The CDR3 is 15 amino acids. In germline, CDR1 is LGHNA, CDR2 YSLEER. The CDR3 DNA follows: TGCGCCAGCAGCCCGAGCGGGGGGACGACAGATACGCAGTATTTT. Translating it yields CASSPSGGTTDTQYF.

Concerning this clone itself: One end of the junction varies from germline; a read error may be responsible. The genes are TRBV7-7 and TRBJ2-7, with a tentative D call TRBD2 (6 bases). In germline, CDR1 is SSHAT, CDR2 FNYEAQ (reference sequence). The CDR3 has 14 amino acids. The chain's CDR3 is CASSVAESSYEQYF. The CDR3 DNA sequence: TGTGCTAGCAGCGTAGCGGAGAGCTCCTACGAGCAGTACTTC.

This clone showed up just once. The chain couples TRBV12-3 or TRBV12-4 to TRBJ2-7, with 8 bases aligning to TRBD2. V was clipped by 7 bases and J by 3 bases; unmatched bases: 5. This CDR3 comprises 13 residues. The CDR3 sequence: CASTVAGIYEQYF. The CDR3 DNA sequence: TGTGCCAGCACCGTAGCGGGGATCTACGAGCAGTACTTC.

The V call is TRBV15, the J call TRBJ2-5; unclear D gene. The CDR3 runs 13 residues. Per germline, CDR1 LNHNV and CDR2 YYDKDF (reference sequence). V shed 2 bases and J shed 0 bases, with 4 bases lying between them. The CDR3 DNA follows: TGTGCCACCAGCAGACGGTACCAAGAGACCCAGTACTTC. Its protein is CATSRRYQETQYF.

The chain combines TRBV9 with TRBJ2-3; weak D call: TRBD1 (6 bases). Germline V gives CDR1 SGDLS, CDR2 YYNGEE. The V gene lost 0 bases and the J gene lost 3 bases, with 14 bases spanning the gap. The CDR3 consists of 16 residues. For the CDR3, the DNA is TGTGCCAGCAGCGTAGCACAGGGCAAGGGTACAGATACGCAGTATTTT. Translation: CASSVAQGKGTDTQYF.

The rearrangement joins TRBV7-9 to TRBJ2-1; 9 bases fit TRBD2. J gave up 6 bases and V 2 bases, and 5 bases lay outside the gene matches. Germline-derived CDR1 and CDR2 are SEHNR and FQNEAQ (reference sequence). CDR3 length: 15 residues. The chain's CDR3 is CASSLRREGRNEQFF. CDR3 DNA: TGTGCCAGCAGCTTACGGCGGGAGGGCCGCAATGAGCAGTTCTTC.

Comments on this clone: The same CDR3 is also encoded by other DNA sequences in this sample. This chain links TRBV18 with TRBJ2-7, with TRBD2 matching over 8 bases. Losses at the gene ends were 3 bases for V and 0 bases for J; bases not matched to a gene: 4. Germline assignment: CDR1 KGHSH and CDR2 LQKENI. The CDR3 is made up of 15 amino acids. The CDR3 region is CASSPSAGGSYEQYF. CDR3 nucleotides: TGTGCCAGCTCACCGTCGGCGGGAGGCTCCTACGAGCAGTACTTC.